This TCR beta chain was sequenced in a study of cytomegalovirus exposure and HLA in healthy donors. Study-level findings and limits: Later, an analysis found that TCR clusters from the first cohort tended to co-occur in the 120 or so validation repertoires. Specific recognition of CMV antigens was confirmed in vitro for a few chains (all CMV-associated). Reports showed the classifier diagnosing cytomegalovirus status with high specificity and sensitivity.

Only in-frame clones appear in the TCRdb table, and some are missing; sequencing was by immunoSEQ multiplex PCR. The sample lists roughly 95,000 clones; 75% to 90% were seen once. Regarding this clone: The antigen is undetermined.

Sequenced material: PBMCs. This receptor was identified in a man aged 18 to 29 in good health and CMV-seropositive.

CDR3 region: CATQGQGYDEQYF. The CDR3 DNA sequence: TGTGCCACGCAGGGACAGGGCTACGACGAGCAGTACTTC. The chain joins TRBV27 to TRBJ2-7, with 9 bases aligning to TRBD1. CDR1 is MNHEY, CDR2 SMNVEV, per germline (reference sequence). This CDR3 has 13 residues. V was pared by 10 bases and J by 5 bases, with 9 bases of the junction left unmatched.